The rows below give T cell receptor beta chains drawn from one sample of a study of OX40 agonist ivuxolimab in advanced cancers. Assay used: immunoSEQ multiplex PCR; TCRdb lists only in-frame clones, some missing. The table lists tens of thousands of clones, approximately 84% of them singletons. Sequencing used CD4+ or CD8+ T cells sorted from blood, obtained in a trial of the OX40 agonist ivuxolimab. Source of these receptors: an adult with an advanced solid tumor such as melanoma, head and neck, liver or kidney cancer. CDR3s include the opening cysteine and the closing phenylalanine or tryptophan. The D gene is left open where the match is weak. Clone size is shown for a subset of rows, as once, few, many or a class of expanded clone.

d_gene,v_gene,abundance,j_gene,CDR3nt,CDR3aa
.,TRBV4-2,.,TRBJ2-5,TGTGCCAGCAGCCACGATTCCATGGACGGACAAGAGACCCAGTACTTC,CASSHDSMDGQETQYF
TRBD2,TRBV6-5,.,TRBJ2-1,TGTGCCAGCAGTTCCAAACTAGCGGGGAGCTATAATGAGCAGTTCTTC,CASSSKLAGSYNEQFF
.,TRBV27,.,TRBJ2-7,TGTGCCAGCAGAATGACAGGGAGGGGTCCTTACGAGCAGTACTTC,CASRMTGRGPYEQYF
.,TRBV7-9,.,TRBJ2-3,TGTGCCAGCAGCTCACTTCTAAGCACAGATACGCAGTATTTT,CASSSLLSTDTQYF
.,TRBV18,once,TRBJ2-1,TGTGCCAGCTCACCACCGGTCAGAGGGGGAAATGAGCAGTTCTTC,CASSPPVRGGNEQFF
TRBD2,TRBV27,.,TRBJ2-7,TGTGCCACGGCTTCTGCCCCTAGCGGCTACGAGCAGTACTTC,CATASAPSGYEQYF
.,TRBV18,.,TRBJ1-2,TGTGCCAGCTCACCAGAGGGCACTGGCGGCTACACCTTC,CASSPEGTGGYTF
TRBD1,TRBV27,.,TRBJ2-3,TGTGCCAGCAGTTTATATCAACCTAGGACAGGGGGCACAGATACGCAGTATTTT,CASSLYQPRTGGTDTQYF
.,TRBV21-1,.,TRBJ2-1,TGTGCCAGCAGCAAAGGGGCGCTAGCGGGAGTAAGTGAGCAGTTCTTC,CASSKGALAGVSEQFF
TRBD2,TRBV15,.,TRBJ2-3,TGTGCCACCAGCTTGTTCCCTTCCTTCGGGGGGGCCTCGGATACGCAGTATTTT,CATSLFPSFGGASDTQYF
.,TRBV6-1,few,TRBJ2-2,TGTGCCAGCAGGCTGGGCCCGAACACCGGGGAGCTGTTTTTT,CASRLGPNTGELFF